This is a list of T cell receptor beta chains from one sample in a study of cytomegalovirus exposure and HLA in healthy donors. Sequenced by immunoSEQ multiplex PCR; TCRdb stores in-frame clones only, minus some. Of about 170,000 clones listed, 65% to 80% are singletons. The specimen sequenced was PBMCs. Every receptor here comes from a woman aged 45-65 years in good health and CMV-seropositive. The CDR3 runs from the conserved cysteine through the conserved F or W. Each record gives: V gene, J gene, D gene, clone size, CDR3 DNA, CDR3 protein. A D gene is named only where the DNA matches it firmly. Not every row has a clone size; where given, it reads once, few, many or a size class.

V gene: TRBV6-6
J gene: TRBJ1-1
D gene: TRBD1
clone size: .
CDR3 DNA: TGTGCCAGCACCCAGCAGGGGGCCGCTGAAGCTTTCTTT
CDR3 protein: CASTQQGAAEAFF

V gene: TRBV2
J gene: TRBJ2-5
D gene: TRBD2
clone size: .
CDR3 DNA: TGTGCCAGCAGTGGACTAGCGCAAGAGACCCAGTACTTC
CDR3 protein: CASSGLAQETQYF

V gene: TRBV5-4
J gene: TRBJ2-3
D gene: .
clone size: .
CDR3 DNA: TGTGCCAGCAGCTCCTTGGGGGGACCAGATACGCAGTATTTT
CDR3 protein: CASSSLGGPDTQYF

V gene: TRBV28
J gene: TRBJ2-7
D gene: TRBD2
clone size: .
CDR3 DNA: TGTGCCAGCAGCCCATTCACTAGCGGGAGTGACTACGAGCAGTACTTC
CDR3 protein: CASSPFTSGSDYEQYF

V gene: TRBV14
J gene: TRBJ2-3
D gene: TRBD2
clone size: .
CDR3 DNA: TGTGCCAGCAGCCAAGAGGCCCTCCTAGCGGGGGCCCTCACAGATACGCAGTATTTT
CDR3 protein: CASSQEALLAGALTDTQYF

V gene: TRBV5-8
J gene: TRBJ2-7
D gene: .
clone size: .
CDR3 DNA: TGTGCCAGCAGCTTGGCCAGATACGAGCAGTACTTC
CDR3 protein: CASSLARYEQYF

V gene: TRBV30
J gene: TRBJ2-3
D gene: .
clone size: .
CDR3 DNA: TGTGCCTGGAGTGCGCCTTCCTCAGGTTACGATACAGATACGCAGTATTTT
CDR3 protein: CAWSAPSSGYDTDTQYF

V gene: TRBV7-8
J gene: TRBJ1-2
D gene: TRBD1
clone size: .
CDR3 DNA: TGTGCCAGCAGTTCGGACAGGTCTGGCTACACCTTC
CDR3 protein: CASSSDRSGYTF

V gene: TRBV7-7
J gene: TRBJ2-7
D gene: TRBD1
clone size: few
CDR3 DNA: TGTGCTAGCAGCCCAGCCATGACAGGGATCTACGAGCAGTACTTC
CDR3 protein: CASSPAMTGIYEQYF

V gene: TRBV2
J gene: TRBJ2-3
D gene: .
clone size: once
CDR3 DNA: TGTGCCAGCAGCCCTGAGGCCTCCGGTATCGCAGATACGCAGTATTTT
CDR3 protein: CASSPEASGIADTQYF

V gene: TRBV9
J gene: TRBJ2-3
D gene: TRBD2
clone size: .
CDR3 DNA: TGTGCCAGCAGCGCCGGAAGACTAGCGGGGGCTACAGATACGCAGTATTTT
CDR3 protein: CASSAGRLAGATDTQYF

V gene: TRBV19
J gene: TRBJ2-3
D gene: .
clone size: .
CDR3 DNA: TGTGCCAGTAGTATGTTATCGTCTTTGGATACGCAGTATTTT
CDR3 protein: CASSMLSSLDTQYF

V gene: TRBV5-6
J gene: TRBJ1-1
D gene: .
clone size: once
CDR3 DNA: TGTGCCAGCAGCGCCCTCGGACAGCGTAACACTGAAGCTTTCTTT
CDR3 protein: CASSALGQRNTEAFF

V gene: TRBV5-1
J gene: TRBJ2-7
D gene: .
clone size: few
CDR3 DNA: TGCGCCAGCAGCTTGGAACAGGGGAGGGAGCAGTACTTC
CDR3 protein: CASSLEQGREQYF

V gene: TRBV9
J gene: TRBJ2-1
D gene: .
clone size: .
CDR3 DNA: TGTGCCAGCAGCGTAATTAGCGGATCCTACAATGAGCAGTTCTTC
CDR3 protein: CASSVISGSYNEQFF